The clone carrying this T cell receptor beta chain was recorded a few times. Antigen unknown. In making TCR cDNA, 5'RACE template switching added a universal primer site and UMIs to it. TCRdb processed the 5' RACE reads anew with MiXCR; each CDR3 protein has one entry. The data hold a few hundred thousand distinct CDR3 sequences, with around 17% observed a single time. This entry comes from a study of T cells after yellow fever vaccination. General observations from the study: Post-booster repertoires contained most primary-vaccination clones again (approximately 95% CD4, around 88% CD8). The secondary response was weaker, and its peak arrived faster, on day 5 versus 15. Among all clonotypes, a small share was observed in both CD4 and CD8 compartments.

The germline V gene has CDR1 SGHDN and CDR2 FVKESK. V gave up 1 base and J gave up 5 bases; unmatched junction bases: 6. CDR3 length: 16 residues. The TCR was taken from a man in his late teens or twenties who received the YFV17D yellow fever vaccine. This sequence joins TRBV14 and TRBJ1-4; 8 bases match TRBD1. The sample consisted of PBMCs, taken 4 to 5 days after the first yellow fever vaccination. The CDR3 DNA reads as TGTGCCAGCAGCCAAGCGCGGGACAGGATAAATGAAAAACTGTTTTTT. Translating gives CASSQARDRINEKLFF.